This T cell receptor beta chain was observed in a study of T cell repertoires in cytomegalovirus infection. Study-wide context: Indications came from public TCR beta signatures; they pointed to CMV infection and to a matching HLA type. The study, taken as a whole, reports: Identification of carriers of CMV plus the relevant HLA was achieved through cumulative public TCR beta family frequency. Dominating the ex vivo response were HLA-C-restricted CMV-specific TCR beta clonotypes.

In the case of this clonotype: Its antigen is as yet unknown.

TCRdb reanalysed the reads using MiXCR and keeps one entry per CDR3 protein. The sample shows roughly 230,000 distinct CDR3 sequences, approximately 17% of them seen only once. Germline CDR1 reads KGHSH; CDR2 reads LQKENI. CDR3 length: 16 amino acids. V lost 7 bases to trimming and J lost 6 bases; unmatched junction nucleotides: 12. The origin of this receptor is a human donor in good health (CMV status not recorded). Some clones in this sample may be carry-over from other donors' samples. The rearrangement uses TRBV18 and TRBJ2-2; TRBD1 matches at 9 bases. The sequenced sample was CD8+ T cells from PBMCs. The CDR3: CASFPGQGPTAGELFF. The CDR3 DNA reads as TGTGCCAGCTTCCCGGGACAGGGCCCCACGGCCGGGGAGCTGTTTTTT.